The clone carrying this TCR beta chain came up a few times. The target antigen is unknown. The V gene lost 0 bases and the J gene lost 8 bases, with 14 bases spanning the gap. CDR3 length equals 15 residues. From germline, CDR1 is SGHTA and CDR2 FQGTGA. Constant-region reverse primers amplified full-length variable regions, followed by semi-nested Nested Universal Primer A PCR. TCRdb re-called the 5' RACE reads with MiXCR, one entry per CDR3 protein. Among about 40,000 distinct CDR3 sequences listed, 15% to 20% were seen once. Overall study results and limits: Whole repertoires were not studied in the larger cohort, only one V-J beta rearrangement.

The TCR comes from a female donor with breast cancer. This chain uses TRBV7-3 with TRBJ2-1; tentatively, D is TRBD2 (5 bases). The sample comprised naive CD4+ T cells sorted from a lymph node. The subset is: naive CD4+ T cells, CD4+CD45RA+CD25-. As DNA, the CDR3 is TGTGCCAGCAGCTTAACTAAGGGAGCTATGGATGAGCAGTTCTTC. Translating gives CASSLTKGAMDEQFF.